This T cell receptor (beta chain) originates from a study of radiation and T cells in renal cell carcinoma. Study-wide context: Nephrectomy followed 15 Gy stereotactic body radiation by 4 weeks.

About this clone itself: No antigen is known for it.

Study conclusions and caveats: From baseline, blood top tumor clonotypes peaked at 2 weeks post-radiation.

V shed 1 base and J shed 1 base, with 10 bases lying between them. Germline-derived CDR1 and CDR2 are MGHDK and SYGVNS. The CDR3 runs 15 residues. Described time point: blood 2 weeks post-SBRT. Treatment specified: 15 Gy SBRT to primary tumor, nephrectomy 4 weeks later. Blood was sampled at baseline, 2 weeks and 4 weeks after SBRT. Profiled with immunoSEQ multiplex PCR; TCRdb holds only in-frame clones, not every one. The top ten clones hold 5% to 6% of a sample with 100,000 to 150,000 clones, around nine tenths of them seen once. The source material was blood, sampled from a patient whose treatment included radiotherapy and nephrectomy. The rearrangement joins TRBV25-1 to TRBJ1-1; D not resolved. This receptor was taken from an older woman with renal cell carcinoma. CDR3 protein: CASSEWGVANTEAFF. The CDR3 nucleotides are TGTGCCAGCAGTGAATGGGGTGTTGCGAACACTGAAGCTTTCTTT.